This T cell receptor (beta chain) was identified in a study of T cells in localized non-small cell lung cancer. The study, taken as a whole, reports: Median around 54 top-100 tumor clones were shared with paired adjacent lung. Higher adjacent-lung clonality was associated with shorter survival.

Note on this clone: No antigen is known for it.

Profiling relied on immunoSEQ multiplex PCR, and the TCRdb table lists in-frame clones only, not all of them. Of tens of thousands of clones listed, roughly 87% are singletons. Germline CDR1 is SQVTM and CDR2 is ANQGSEA. CDR3 size: 13 residues. The germline V and J ends were trimmed by 4 bases and 0 bases, with 8 bases remaining between them. This TCR derives from a man aged 35-75 years with stage III lung adenocarcinoma. The chain joins TRBV29-1 to TRBJ2-3; D possibly corresponds to TRBD2 (6 bases). The material was peripheral blood mononuclear cells, obtained before any cancer treatment. DNA for the CDR3: TGCAGCGTTGCTCGGGGGAGCACAGATACGCAGTATTTT. It yields the protein CSVARGSTDTQYF.